Listed here is a single T cell receptor beta chain. The sample originates from a study of STAT5B mutations in CD4+ large granular lymphocyte leukemia. Study-wide context: The CDR3 'QG' motif was associated with a particular HLA allele among healthy donors.

Germline CDR1 reads MNHNS; CDR2 reads SASEGT. V lost 2 bases, J lost 1 base, and 11 bases lay in between. CDR3 length: 15 amino acids. Repertoires were generated with immunoSEQ multiplex PCR, while TCRdb's copy carries only in-frame clones and drops some. The table has 25,000 to 35,000 clones, 79% seen once. The J gene is TRBJ1-1, the V gene TRBV6-1; possible D gene TRBD1, 5 bases. The specimen was CD4+ T cells from blood buffy coats. This sequence was found in a human donor in good health. The CDR3 DNA reads TGTGCCAGCAGTGAACGCAGGGTATCGAACACTGAAGCTTTCTTT. It is translated as CASSERRVSNTEAFF.